The 18 T cell receptor beta chains reported below all come from one sample, sequenced in a study of neurological immune-mediated disorders. TCRdb re-derived calls from the 5' RACE reads in MiXCR, one entry per CDR3 protein. The sample lists 87,000 or so distinct CDR3 sequences; roughly 4% were seen once. The sequenced sample consisted of PBMCs. These receptors came from a woman aged 18-29 years with multiple sclerosis.

Many counts were recorded for this clonotype. The chain has TRBV5-1 and TRBJ1-6; the match to TRBD1 covers 7 bases. This CDR3 region has 16 residues. Per the germline V gene, CDR1 is SGHRS and CDR2 is YFSETQ. The V and J ends lost 4 bases and 7 bases, in that order; junction bases with no gene match: 11. CDR3 sequence reads: CASSVEGTATNSPLHF. CDR3 bases: TGCGCCAGCAGCGTAGAAGGGACAGCGACGAATTCACCCCTCCACTTT.

This clonotype came up many times. The chain combines TRBV7-8 with TRBJ2-5; D ambiguous. Germline CDR1 SGHVS, CDR2 FQNEAQ. The CDR3 covers 14 residues. V gave up 1 base and J gave up 5 bases, with 11 bases separating them. The CDR3 loop reads CASSLGRTMETQYF. CDR3 DNA: TGTGCCAGCAGCTTAGGCAGGACCATGGAGACCCAGTACTTC.

At least ten counts were recorded for this clonotype. The chain recombines TRBV5-6 with TRBJ1-2; 7 positions agree with TRBD1. Germline V lookup: CDR1 SGHDT, CDR2 YYEEEE. CDR3 size: 13 residues. J was trimmed by 7 bases and V by 2 bases; bases with no gene match: 5. The CDR3 DNA reads TGTGCCAGCAGCTTAAGGGGGCCGGGTGGCTACACCTTC. This codes for CASSLRGPGGYTF.

This clonotype occurred many times. The chain uses TRBV4-2 and TRBJ1-2; D is uncertain. CDR1 and CDR2 from the germline V gene are LGHNA and YNFKEQ. This CDR3 region has 15 residues. Trimming stripped 4 bases from V and 2 bases from J, with 14 bases between. In DNA, the CDR3 is TGTGCCAGCAGCCCCTGGTTAGGGTTAAACTATGGCTACACCTTC. Amino acids: CASSPWLGLNYGYTF.

The sample holds many counts of this clonotype. This rearrangement joins TRBV6-2 or TRBV6-3 to TRBJ1-5; 7 bases line up with TRBD1. CDR1 is MNHEY and CDR2 is SVGEGT in the germline V gene. The CDR3 length is 15 residues. Trimming at V came to 7 bases and at J to 1 base, leaving 7 bases not matched to a gene. The CDR3 loop is CASNSIRGSNQPQHF. DNA for the CDR3: TGTGCCAGCAACTCGATCAGGGGGAGCAATCAGCCCCAGCATTTT.

Many counts were recorded for this clonotype. The chain combines TRBV29-1 with TRBJ1-1, with no clear D. Germline V gene sequence: CDR1 SQVTM, CDR2 ANQGSEA. Trimming pared 3 bases from V and 1 base from J, leaving 6 bases between. The CDR3 has 12 amino acids. The CDR3 sequence: CSVEGKNTEAFF. The DNA for the CDR3 is TGCAGCGTTGAGGGCAAGAACACTGAAGCTTTCTTT.

This clonotype showed up many times. The rearrangement links TRBV20-1 to TRBJ2-3, with 16 bases that match TRBD2. V shed 3 bases and J 2 bases; nucleotides not matched to a gene: 11. Germline CDR1 is DFQATT and CDR2 is SNEGSKA (reference sequence). The CDR3 loop spans 19 amino acids. This CDR3 is CSARSPGLAGGSNTDTQYF. Written as DNA, the CDR3 is TGCAGTGCTAGGTCACCGGGACTAGCGGGGGGGTCCAACACAGATACGCAGTATTTT.

The V gene is TRBV20-1, the J gene TRBJ2-7; weak D call: TRBD2 (5 bases). This CDR3 region has 12 residues. V dropped 3 bases and J dropped 3 bases, with 9 bases sitting between them. The germline gives CDR1 DFQATT, CDR2 SNEGSKA (reference sequence). CDR3 loop: CSASSGYYEQYF. CDR3 nucleotides: TGCAGTGCTAGTTCGGGATACTACGAGCAGTACTTC.

This clonotype was seen at least ten times. The chain employs TRBV20-1 and TRBJ2-3; TRBD1 aligns across 8 bases. Germline-derived CDR1 and CDR2 are DFQATT and SNEGSKA (reference sequence). The CDR3 totals 13 residues. V shed 3 bases, J shed 6 bases, and the junction held 5 bases outside the gene matches. CDR3 nucleotide sequence: TGCAGTGCTAGTTGGCAGGGGGCTGATACGCAGTATTTT. As protein: CSASWQGADTQYF.

This clonotype was picked up a small number of times. This sequence joins TRBV29-1 and TRBJ2-7; 7 nucleotides align to TRBD2. The CDR3 has 12 amino acids. Per the germline V gene, CDR1 is SQVTM and CDR2 is ANQGSEA. Trimming at V came to 4 bases and at J to 3 bases, leaving 3 bases not matched to a gene. CDR3 DNA sequence: TGCAGCGTTGGGGGAGGGGTCTACGAGCAGTACTTC. Protein product: CSVGGGVYEQYF.

This clonotype was recorded at least ten times. This sequence joins TRBV5-1 and TRBJ1-2, with D unclear. The CDR3 is 15 residues long. Germline CDR1 SGHRS, CDR2 YFSETQ. V lost 0 bases, J lost 2 bases, and 11 bases lay in between. CDR3 in DNA: TGCGCCAGCAGCTTGGTATCCGGGGAAAACTATGGCTACACCTTC. Encoded protein: CASSLVSGENYGYTF.

This clonotype has ten or more counts. The chain carries TRBV7-2 and TRBJ2-2, with D unclear. CDR1 SGHTA and CDR2 FQGNSA come from the germline V gene. V lost 4 bases, J lost 3 bases, and 3 bases lay in between. CDR3 length: 12 amino acids. The CDR3 here is CASSYYTGELFF. CDR3 bases: TGTGCCAGCAGCTACTACACCGGGGAGCTGTTTTTT. The full variable domain, its missing parts supplied by reference TRBV7-2 and TRBJ2-2, is GAGVSQSPSNKVTEKGKDVELRCDPISGHTALYWYRQSLGQGLEFLIYFQGNSAPDKSGLPSDRFSAERTGGSVSTLTIQRTQQEDSAVYLCASSYYTGELFFGEGSRLTVL.

This clonotype has ten or more counts. The rearrangement joins TRBV29-1 to TRBJ2-1; D remains ambiguous. CDR3 length: 13 amino acids. Trimming left V 7 bases short and J 4 bases short, with 14 bases between. Germline values: CDR1 SQVTM, CDR2 ANQGSEA. This CDR3 is CSDRRDFYNEQFF. The CDR3 DNA reads TGCAGCGACCGACGAGACTTTTACAATGAGCAGTTCTTC.

This clonotype was detected many times. CDR3 sequence (DNA): TGCGCCAGCAGCTCGCTAGCGGGGGGACCCTACGAGCAGTACTTC. Protein product: CASSSLAGGPYEQYF. The chain has TRBV5-1 and TRBJ2-7; 11 bases are shared with TRBD2. Germline V gene lookup returns CDR1 SGHRS and CDR2 YFSETQ. V was pared by 3 bases and J by 2 bases, with 4 bases of the junction left unmatched. This CDR3 has 15 residues.

This chain uses TRBV10-3 with TRBJ2-2, with a weak D call TRBD1 (7 bases). The CDR3 spans 16 residues. The germline V gene has CDR1 ENHRY and CDR2 SYGVKD. Trimming took off 7 bases at V and 2 bases at J, with 17 bases between the two ends. CDR3 nucleotides: TGTGCCATCACCCCACAGGAGGGGGCAAACACCGGGGAGCTGTTTTTT. Its protein is CAITPQEGANTGELFF.

This clonotype was found many times. The rearrangement joins TRBV10-3 to TRBJ2-5, with 8 bases identical to TRBD1. CDR3 length equals 13 residues. The junction had 2 bases not matched to a gene; V was cut back by 7 bases and J by 1 base. Germline CDR1 and CDR2: ENHRY and SYGVKD. The CDR3 bases are TGTGCCATCAAACAGGGGGTCCAAGAGACCCAGTACTTC. Translation: CAIKQGVQETQYF.

This clonotype was counted at least ten times. The chain recombines TRBV24-1 with TRBJ2-2, with 7 nucleotides matching TRBD2. V trimming: 4 bases; J trimming: 5 bases; junction bases outside the gene matches: 0. CDR1 is KGHDR, CDR2 SFDVKD, per germline. The length of the CDR3 is 13 residues. DNA of the CDR3: TGTGCCACCAGTGACGGGGGGACCGGGGAGCTGTTTTTT. Translation gives CATSDGGTGELFF.

This clonotype has a count of ten or more. The rearrangement joins TRBV6-6 to TRBJ2-6; D ambiguous. Germline loops: CDR1 MNHNY, CDR2 SVGAGI (reference sequence). CDR3 length: 13 amino acids. The V gene lost 6 bases and the J gene lost 2 bases, with 5 bases spanning the gap. The CDR3 DNA is TGTGCCAGCAGCTTCACTGGGGCCAACGTCCTGACTTTC. Translated: CASSFTGANVLTF.